This TCR beta chain was captured in a study of cytomegalovirus exposure and HLA in healthy donors. Regarding the study as a whole: Researchers left out some V segments, among them TRBV6-2 and TRBV6-3, as indistinguishable. In a later analysis, across HLA loci, associated TCR counts were highest for DRB1, lowest for HLA-C.

It was with 60 Vbeta and 13 Jbeta primers that the PCR ran. Clones were sequenced by immunoSEQ multiplex PCR, and TCRdb holds only the in-frame ones, with some missing. The repertoire consists of tens of thousands of clones, with roughly 67% occurring once and the leading ten covering about 5.5%. CDR1 and CDR2 (germline): LGHNA, YNFKEQ. The trim removed 5 bases at V and 4 bases at J, leaving 5 bases unmatched. This CDR3 is built from 14 residues. As concerns this clone: Its antigen is not identified.

J is TRBJ2-7 and V is TRBV4-2, with 10 nucleotides matching TRBD1. The sequenced sample consisted of PBMCs. This receptor was obtained from a boy aged 5-17 years in good health and CMV-seropositive. CDR3 region: CASSMTDRGYEQYF. CDR3 DNA: TGTGCCAGCAGCATGACGGACAGGGGGTACGAGCAGTACTTC.